Listed here are 23 T cell receptor beta chains from one sample, sequenced in a study of T cell responses to AZD1222 COVID-19 vaccine. The table came from immunoSEQ multiplex PCR; TCRdb's copy has only in-frame clones and leaves some out. There are 180,000 or so clones in the sample; 70% to 90% occur only once, and about 1.5% lies in the top ten. The sequencing here drew on peripheral blood, taken on day 0 of AZD1222 vaccination. The receptor source for this set is an adult in good health.

This chain connects TRBV7-3 to TRBJ2-2, with TRBD1 matching 9 bases. The CDR3 length is 16 residues. Trimming removed 5 bases from V and 6 bases from J; junction bases left unmatched: 10. The germline V gene encodes CDR1 SGHTA and CDR2 FQGTGA. This CDR3 reads CASSLPSGQGPGELFF. The CDR3 DNA follows: TGTGCCAGCAGCCTCCCATCGGGACAGGGTCCCGGGGAGCTGTTTTTT.

The CDR3 DNA sequence: TGTGCCATCTCCCCGGCAGGGGCTTCCTATGGCTACACCTTC. Its translation is CAISPAGASYGYTF. The V gene is TRBV10-3, the J gene TRBJ1-2; weak D call: TRBD1 (6 bases). From germline, CDR1 is ENHRY and CDR2 SYGVKD. The CDR3 spans 14 residues. The ends were cut back, 8 bases at V and 4 bases at J, with 17 bases in the middle.

This chain joins TRBV7-9 and TRBJ2-7; TRBD1 aligns across 11 bases. Per germline, CDR1 SEHNR and CDR2 FQNEAQ (reference sequence). The J segment lost 7 bases and the V segment lost 5 bases, leaving 16 bases of the junction unmatched. The CDR3 sequence is 17 residues long. CDR3 bases: TGTGCCAGCAGCCCTTCCGGGGCGGGGACAGGGGGTTTGGAGCAGTACTTC. It codes for CASSPSGAGTGGLEQYF.

The chain couples TRBV6-6 to TRBJ2-2; a weak D match, TRBD2 (6 bases). Trimming pared 5 bases from V and 6 bases from J, leaving 19 bases between. Germline-derived CDR1 and CDR2 are MNHNY and SVGAGI (reference sequence). The CDR3 runs 16 residues. CDR3: CASSRKGTQAPGELFF. The CDR3 region has the DNA TGTGCCAGCAGTAGAAAAGGGACTCAAGCCCCCGGGGAGCTGTTTTTT.

The gene calls are TRBV6-2 or TRBV6-3 and TRBJ2-4, with TRBD2 matching over 8 bases. Trimming at V came to 4 bases and at J to 2 bases, leaving 10 bases not matched to a gene. The germline V gene encodes CDR1 MNHEY and CDR2 SVGEGT. CDR3 length: 17 amino acids. The CDR3 DNA reads as TGTGCCAGCAGTTCAGAAGCGGGAGATAGGACCAAAAACATTCAGTACTTC. Its translation: CASSSEAGDRTKNIQYF.

CDR3 DNA sequence: TGTGCCAGTACTCCGGCAAGGTTTGGCAGGCCGCGGGAGGGCTACACCTTC. This sequence encodes CASTPARFGRPREGYTF. The chain couples TRBV19 to TRBJ1-2; no definite D call. Trimming shortened V by 7 bases and J by 8 bases, and 29 bases separated the two germline ends. Germline CDR1 is LNHDA and CDR2 is SQIVND (reference sequence). The CDR3 loop spans 17 amino acids.

The CDR3 DNA sequence: TGTGCCCGCCTTCAGGATTCGGGCTATGGCTACACCTTC. Its translation: CARLQDSGYGYTF. The chain couples TRBV30 to TRBJ1-2, with D uncertain. V dropped 8 bases and J dropped 4 bases, with 17 bases sitting between them. The germline CDR1 and CDR2 sequences are GTSNPN and SVGIG (reference sequence). This CDR3 region has 13 residues. Full variable domain (missing parts from reference TRBV30 and TRBJ1-2): SQTIHQWPATLVQPVGSPLSLECTVEGTSNPNLYWYRQAAGRGLQLLFYSVGIGQISSEVPQNLSASRPQDRQFILSSKKLLLSDSGFYLCARLQDSGYGYTFGSGTRLTVV.

J is TRBJ2-1 and V is TRBV7-3; D is perhaps TRBD1 or TRBD2 (5 bases each). The CDR3 runs 14 residues. Germline V lookup: CDR1 SGHTA, CDR2 FQGTGA. V dropped 5 bases and J dropped 9 bases, with 17 bases sitting between them. This chain's CDR3 is CASSLGTSRAEQFF. The DNA for the CDR3 is TGTGCCAGCAGCCTCGGGACCTCTAGAGCTGAGCAGTTCTTC.

The CDR3 nucleotides are TGTGCCAGCAGCTTAGCGAGTAGGACTAGCGCCGAGACCCAGTACTTC. Residues: CASSLASRTSAETQYF. The chain couples TRBV7-2 to TRBJ2-5, with TRBD2 matching over 9 bases. The CDR3 runs 16 residues. The germline V gene encodes CDR1 SGHTA and CDR2 FQGNSA. Unmatched junction bases numbered 7, after V lost 0 bases and J lost 5 bases.

This sequence joins TRBV5-6 and TRBJ1-2; TRBD1 might be the D (5 bases). This CDR3 region has 16 residues. The germline gives CDR1 SGHDT, CDR2 YYEEEE. Trimming pared 6 bases from V and 4 bases from J, leaving 22 bases between. CDR3 nucleotide sequence: TGTGCCAGCATTCGAGACGCCGGGGGAGACCGCTATGGCTACACCTTC. Protein sequence: CASIRDAGGDRYGYTF.

This clone occurred once. The chain links TRBV5-4 to TRBJ1-2, with 9 positions matching TRBD1. Germline trimming cut 0 bases from V and 4 bases from J; bases unmatched to any gene: 7. Looked up from germline, CDR1 is SGHNT and CDR2 is YYREEE (reference sequence). The CDR3 totals 16 residues. CDR3 nucleotide sequence: TGTGCCAGCAGCTTGGGTGGGACAGGGCTGGTCTATGGCTACACCTTC. Its translation: CASSLGGTGLVYGYTF. Full variable domain (outside the CDR3, taken from reference TRBV5-4 and TRBJ1-2): ETGVTQSPTHLIKTRGQQVTLRCSSQSGHNTVSWYQQALGQGPQFIFQYYREEENGRGNFPPRFSGLQFPNYSSELNVNALELDDSALYLCASSLGGTGLVYGYTFGSGTRLTVV.

The DNA of the CDR3 is TGTGCCTGGACTAAGCGGGAGGGCAGGATCTCCTACAATGAGCAGTTCTTC. Protein: CAWTKREGRISYNEQFF. This chain links TRBV30 with TRBJ2-1; 10 nucleotides match TRBD2. CDR3 length: 17 residues. V trimming: 4 bases; J trimming: 0 bases; junction bases outside the gene matches: 9. Looked up from germline, CDR1 is GTSNPN and CDR2 is SVGIG (reference sequence).

The V call is TRBV20-1, the J call TRBJ2-5; the D is unclear. Germline CDR1 is DFQATT and CDR2 is SNEGSKA (reference sequence). CDR3 length: 14 amino acids. Trimming removed 3 bases at V and 0 bases at J, with 11 bases between. The CDR3 sequence is CSASRTGYQETQYF. CDR3 sequence (DNA): TGCAGTGCTAGTCGGACCGGATACCAAGAGACCCAGTACTTC.

V and J are TRBV5-1 and TRBJ2-5, with D perhaps assigned TRBD1 or TRBD2 (5 bases each). Germline V lookup: CDR1 SGHRS, CDR2 YFSETQ. V was trimmed by 1 base and J by 3 bases, leaving 10 bases between them. The CDR3 runs to 14 residues. The CDR3 nucleotides are TGCGCCAGCAGCTTGACGGGGCAGAAAGAGACCCAGTACTTC. Its translation is CASSLTGQKETQYF. The full variable domain, with the rest looked up from reference TRBV5-1 and TRBJ2-5, is KAGVTQTPRYLIKTRGQQVTLSCSPISGHRSVSWYQQTPGQGLQFLFEYFSETQRNKGNFPGRFSGRQFSNSRSEMNVSTLELGDSALYLCASSLTGQKETQYFGPGTRLLVL.

The genes are TRBV6-1 and TRBJ1-4, with D hard to call. Germline V gene data show CDR1 as MNHNS and CDR2 as SASEGT. V lost 7 bases and J lost 0, with 12 bases in between. The CDR3 totals 15 residues. The CDR3 loop reads CASTRGASTNEKLFF. DNA of the CDR3: TGTGCCAGCACCCGGGGAGCTTCAACTAATGAAAAACTGTTTTTT.

The chain is built from TRBV6-5 and TRBJ2-7; 7 bases are shared with TRBD2. The length of the CDR3 is 14 residues. The germline V gene has CDR1 MNHEY and CDR2 SVGAGI. The V segment lost 5 bases and the J segment 5 bases; nucleotides outside the gene matches: 9. In DNA, the CDR3 is TGTGCCAGCAGTCTTCGACTAGCTGTCGACGAGCAGTACTTC. Encoded protein: CASSLRLAVDEQYF.

This chain uses TRBV7-6 with TRBJ2-5; the D gene could be TRBD1 or TRBD2 (5 bases each). The germline V gene has CDR1 SGHVS and CDR2 FNYEAQ. This CDR3 has 18 amino acids. V was pared by 1 base and J by 4 bases, with 22 bases between. The CDR3 here is CASSLGLGSQGVGETQYF. CDR3 nucleotide sequence: TGTGCCAGCAGCTTAGGTCTGGGTAGCCAGGGAGTAGGAGAGACCCAGTACTTC.

This clone is a singleton in its sample. The V and J genes are TRBV21-1 and TRBJ1-2; TRBD1 is taken as the D call from the table, unchecked against the DNA. TRBV21-1 represents a pseudogene. This CDR3 spans 16 amino acids. This CDR3 is CASSKGLGDRNYGYTF. The CDR3 nucleotides read TGTGCCAGCAGCAAAGGTTTAGGGGACAGAAACTATGGCTACACCTTC.

The DNA for the CDR3 is TGTGCCAGCAGTCGGGACAGGGGGATCCGAAGCAATCAGCCCCAGCATTTT. Protein sequence: CASSRDRGIRSNQPQHF. The chain joins TRBV28 to TRBJ1-5; 11 bases align to TRBD1. This CDR3 region has 17 residues. Germline V lookup: CDR1 MDHEN, CDR2 SYDVKM. V lost 5 bases to trimming and J lost 1 base; unmatched junction nucleotides: 7.

The CDR3 here is CASSEWTRRGGEQFF. The CDR3 DNA reads as TGTGCCAGTAGTGAATGGACTAGAAGGGGTGGTGAGCAGTTCTTC. V usage is TRBV19 and J usage is TRBJ2-1; TRBD2 matches at 7 bases. The CDR3 runs 15 residues. Germline CDR1 is LNHDA and CDR2 is SQIVND (reference sequence). V gave up 5 bases and J gave up 9 bases; unmatched junction bases: 13.

This sequence joins TRBV7-2 and TRBJ2-2; no clear D. Germline V CDR1 and CDR2: SGHTA, FQGNSA. The ends were cut back, 3 bases at V and 0 bases at J, with 8 bases in the middle. The CDR3 has 15 amino acids. CDR3 residues: CASSFRPANTGELFF. The CDR3 DNA follows: TGTGCCAGCAGCTTCCGACCAGCGAACACCGGGGAGCTGTTTTTT.

This chain joins TRBV7-3 and TRBJ2-6, with 11 bases matching TRBD1. The ends lost 2 bases at V and 4 bases at J; junction bases unmatched: 16. The CDR3 runs 21 residues. Germline values: CDR1 SGHTA, CDR2 FQGTGA. The CDR3: CASSLRPPAGQGAWGANVLTF. The CDR3 nucleotides read TGTGCCAGCAGCTTACGCCCCCCGGCCGGACAGGGGGCGTGGGGGGCCAACGTCCTGACTTTC.

This clone was seen a single time. V is TRBV19 and J is TRBJ1-1; D is unclear. The V end was cut by 8 bases, the J end by 0 bases, with 13 bases between. The CDR3 has 14 residues. Per germline, CDR1 LNHDA and CDR2 SQIVND (reference sequence). In DNA, the CDR3 is TGTGCCAGTCTGAGTTTGGTCATGAACACTGAAGCTTTCTTT. Translated, it gives CASLSLVMNTEAFF.